This TCR beta chain was found in a study of blood T cell repertoires in COVID-19. Study details: T cells, B-cell-depleted T cells, or PBMCs supplied cDNA or gDNA.

Method: immunoSEQ multiplex PCR; TCRdb's copy keeps in-frame clones and lacks some. The table includes just under 350,000 clones, about 87% detected once. The ends were cut back, 4 bases at V and 4 bases at J, with 10 bases in the middle. The CDR3 is made up of 14 amino acids. Germline CDR1 is KGHDR and CDR2 is SFDVKD. Material: peripheral blood. The rearrangement uses TRBV24-1 and TRBJ2-1; no reliable D call. The TCR sequence derives from a woman aged 45-60 years with COVID-19, enrolled during active disease. The CDR3 reads CATSEIDGYNEQFF. Written as DNA, the CDR3 is TGTGCCACCAGTGAGATCGACGGGTACAATGAGCAGTTCTTC.